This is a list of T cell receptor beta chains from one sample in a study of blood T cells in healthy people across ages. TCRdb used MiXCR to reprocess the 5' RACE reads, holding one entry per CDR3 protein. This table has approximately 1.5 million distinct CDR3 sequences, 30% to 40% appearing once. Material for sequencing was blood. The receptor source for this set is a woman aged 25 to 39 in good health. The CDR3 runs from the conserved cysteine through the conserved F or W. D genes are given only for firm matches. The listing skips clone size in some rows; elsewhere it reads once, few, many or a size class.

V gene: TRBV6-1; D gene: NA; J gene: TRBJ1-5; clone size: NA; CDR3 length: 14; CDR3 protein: CASSEAFQSQPQHF; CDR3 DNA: TGTGCCAGCAGTGAAGCGTTCCAGTCTCAGCCCCAGCATTTT
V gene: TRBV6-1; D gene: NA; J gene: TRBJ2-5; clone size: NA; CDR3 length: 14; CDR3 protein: CASSEPGAKETQYF; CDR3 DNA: TGTGCCAGCAGTGAACCAGGGGCGAAAGAGACCCAGTACTTC
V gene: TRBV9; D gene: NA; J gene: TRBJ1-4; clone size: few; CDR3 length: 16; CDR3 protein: CASSVEVGAPNEKLFF; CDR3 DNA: TGTGCCAGCAGCGTAGAGGTCGGGGCACCTAATGAAAAACTGTTTTTT
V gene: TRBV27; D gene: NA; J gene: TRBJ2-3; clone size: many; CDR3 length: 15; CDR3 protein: CASSPGWVSTDTQYF; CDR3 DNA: TGTGCCAGCAGTCCCGGCTGGGTGAGCACAGATACGCAGTATTTT
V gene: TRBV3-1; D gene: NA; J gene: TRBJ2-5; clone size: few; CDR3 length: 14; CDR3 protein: CASSQAILQETQYF; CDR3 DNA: TGTGCCAGCAGCCAAGCGATCCTCCAAGAGACCCAGTACTTC
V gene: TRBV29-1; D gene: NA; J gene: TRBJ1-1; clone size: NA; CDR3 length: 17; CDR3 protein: CSVDHLQLSPGNTEAFF; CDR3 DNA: TGCAGCGTTGATCACCTCCAACTGAGCCCGGGGAACACTGAAGCTTTCTTT
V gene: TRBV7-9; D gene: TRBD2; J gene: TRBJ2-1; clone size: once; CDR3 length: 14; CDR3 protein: CASSLGTSGWGLFF; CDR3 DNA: TGTGCCAGCAGCCTTGGGACTAGCGGGTGGGGGTTGTTCTTC
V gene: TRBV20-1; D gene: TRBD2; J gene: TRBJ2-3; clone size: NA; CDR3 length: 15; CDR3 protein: CSAPELSGSTDTQYF; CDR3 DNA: TGCAGTGCTCCCGAACTTAGCGGGAGCACAGATACGCAGTATTTT
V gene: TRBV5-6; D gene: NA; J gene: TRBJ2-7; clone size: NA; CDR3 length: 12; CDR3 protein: CASSFSRYEQYF; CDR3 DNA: TGTGCCAGCAGCTTTTCTCGCTACGAGCAGTACTTC
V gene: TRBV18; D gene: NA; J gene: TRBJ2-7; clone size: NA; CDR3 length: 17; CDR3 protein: CASSLNGPGSSSYEQYF; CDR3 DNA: TGTGCCAGCTCACTCAACGGTCCAGGGTCAAGCTCCTACGAGCAGTACTTC
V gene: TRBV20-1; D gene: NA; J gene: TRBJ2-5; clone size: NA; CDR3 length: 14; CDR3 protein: CSARIGGFGETQYF; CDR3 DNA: TGCAGTGCTAGAATAGGGGGATTCGGGGAGACCCAGTACTTC
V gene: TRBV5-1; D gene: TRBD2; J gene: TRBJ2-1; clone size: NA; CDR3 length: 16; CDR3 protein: CASGTRGSSSHNEQFF; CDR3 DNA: TGCGCCAGCGGGACTAGAGGTTCGAGCTCCCACAATGAGCAGTTCTTC